What follows describes a single T cell receptor beta chain. Its antigen is not identified. The data originate from a study of cytomegalovirus exposure and HLA in healthy donors. Overall study results and limits: Presence/absence analyses treated sequencing depth as roughly uniform across donors. In an earlier analysis, productive rearrangement rates for most beta V segments clustered near 87% or 30%. For cytomegalovirus status, the classifier reportedly gave diagnoses with high specificity and sensitivity.

Germline V lookup: CDR1 LNHNV, CDR2 YYDKDF (reference sequence). This CDR3 spans 16 amino acids. V lost 0 bases to trimming and J lost 1 base; unmatched junction nucleotides: 3. Vbeta (60) and Jbeta (13) primers were used in the PCR. Profiling relied on immunoSEQ multiplex PCR, and the TCRdb table lists in-frame clones only, not all of them. The sample carries about 120,000 clones, roughly four fifths recorded once. This chain uses TRBV15 with TRBJ1-5; 7 bases align to TRBD1. This clonotype originated in a woman aged 25 to 45 in good health and CMV-seropositive. The sample comprised PBMCs. The CDR3 sequence: CATSREKGASNQPQHF. The CDR3, as DNA: TGTGCCACCAGCAGAGAGAAGGGGGCGAGCAATCAGCCCCAGCATTTT.